These 21 T cell receptor beta chains were all obtained from the same sample, sequenced in a study of shared clonotypes between healthy human individuals (dated by TCRdb to about 2020). Library preparation was by the immunoSEQ multiplex PCR assay. What TCRdb holds here is the immuneACCESS table cut down to in-frame rearrangements. Part of the clones is not present; checked against another copy, under half of the missing clones reflect an unresolved V gene, and the others are unexplained. The sample table holds millions of clones, of which 90% to 95% were seen once. The ten largest clonotypes hold 0.1% to 0.15% of the sample. The sequenced sample consisted of naive CD4+ T cells sorted from blood. The cell subset or site label corresponds to: CD45RA+ positively selected. All receptors derive from a man younger than 35 in good health.

The chain is built from TRBV30 and TRBJ1-3; D is uncertain. This CDR3 is 15 amino acids long. The germline gives CDR1 GTSNPN, CDR2 SVGIG (reference sequence). Trimming pared 4 bases from V and 1 base from J, leaving 14 bases between. This CDR3 is CAWNPPEASGNTIYF. The CDR3, as DNA: TGTGCCTGGAATCCCCCAGAGGCTTCTGGAAACACCATATATTTT.

V usage is TRBV12-5 and J usage is TRBJ2-6; D remains ambiguous. CDR3 size: 17 residues. In germline, CDR1 is LGHNT, CDR2 FRNRAP. V was shortened by 0 bases and J by 0 bases, with 9 bases between the two germline ends. The CDR3 DNA follows: TGTGCTAGTGGTTTGGTTGTACCGTTCTCTGGGGCCAACGTCCTGACTTTC. Amino acid sequence: CASGLVVPFSGANVLTF.

This clone was found once. Additional DNA sequences in this sample encode the identical CDR3. The rearrangement uses TRBV5-1 and TRBJ2-5; 12 positions match TRBD2. V lost 0 bases to trimming and J lost 3 bases; unmatched junction nucleotides: 0. This CDR3 is 15 amino acids long. In germline, CDR1 is SGHRS, CDR2 YFSETQ. The chain's CDR3 is CASSLASGREETQYF. The CDR3 DNA reads as TGCGCCAGCAGCTTGGCTAGCGGGAGGGAAGAGACCCAGTACTTC.

The chain has TRBV6-1 and TRBJ2-7; D perhaps matches TRBD2 (6 bases). The CDR3 consists of 14 residues. V was clipped by 4 bases and J by 3 bases, with 13 bases between them. Germline loops: CDR1 MNHNS, CDR2 SASEGT. DNA of the CDR3: TGTGCCAGCAGTGGATCGGGGGTCGGCTACGAGCAGTACTTC. Protein product: CASSGSGVGYEQYF.

The V gene is TRBV29-1, the J gene TRBJ2-1, with D unresolved. Germline values: CDR1 SQVTM, CDR2 ANQGSEA. V lost 4 bases and J 5 bases, leaving 9 bases between the germline ends. There are 12 residues in the CDR3. This CDR3 is CSVAVSHNEQFF. CDR3 nucleotides: TGCAGCGTTGCCGTTTCCCACAATGAGCAGTTCTTC.

The genes are TRBV5-4 and TRBJ2-7; the D gene is possibly TRBD2 (5 bases). Germline V gene lookup returns CDR1 SGHNT and CDR2 YYREEE (reference sequence). The CDR3 totals 13 residues. V was trimmed by 2 bases and J by 5 bases, leaving 11 bases between them. CDR3 region: CASSLRGFHEQYF. CDR3 DNA sequence: TGTGCCAGCAGCTTACGGGGATTCCACGAGCAGTACTTC.

This chain joins TRBV27 and TRBJ1-6; 7 nucleotides agree with TRBD1. This CDR3 has 18 residues. J gave up 7 bases and V 5 bases, and 17 bases lay outside the gene matches. CDR1 is MNHEY, CDR2 SMNVEV, per germline (reference sequence). Here the CDR3 reads CASSPSQRQGRLNSPLHF. The CDR3 bases are TGTGCCAGCAGTCCTAGCCAGAGACAGGGACGGTTAAATTCACCCCTCCACTTT.

This clone was seen a single time. V usage is TRBV6-5 and J usage is TRBJ2-7; D might be TRBD1 (5 bases). V lost 8 bases and J lost 3, with 20 bases in between. This CDR3 has 15 amino acids. Germline V gene sequence: CDR1 MNHEY, CDR2 SVGAGI. The CDR3 DNA reads TGTGCCAGCTCCCAGGGCACCTGGGGAATCTACGAGCAGTACTTC. Translation: CASSQGTWGIYEQYF.

This chain links TRBV5-1 with TRBJ2-2; 7 nucleotides align to TRBD2. The CDR3 is 16 amino acids. The ends lost 0 bases at V and 2 bases at J; junction bases unmatched: 4. The germline CDR1 and CDR2 sequences are SGHRS and YFSETQ. The CDR3 DNA is TGCGCCAGCAGCTTGGTTCCTAGCGGAAACACCGGGGAGCTGTTTTTT. Translated, it gives CASSLVPSGNTGELFF.

This clone was seen only once. The J gene is TRBJ2-2, the V gene TRBV11-3, with D perhaps being TRBD1 or TRBD2 (7 bases each). Between the trimmed V and J ends, which lost 5 bases and 3 bases, there was a span of 10 bases. The CDR3 contains 14 residues. Per the germline V gene, CDR1 is SGHNT and CDR2 is YENEEA. The CDR3 reads CASSQGGYTGELFF. The CDR3 DNA reads TGTGCCAGCAGCCAGGGGGGGTACACCGGGGAGCTGTTTTTT.

The chain combines TRBV12-5 with TRBJ2-4; no clear D. The V gene lost 2 bases and the J gene lost 6 bases, with 8 bases spanning the gap. This CDR3 contains 13 residues. Germline V gene sequence: CDR1 LGHNT, CDR2 FRNRAP. CDR3 coding DNA: TGTGCTAGTGGTTTGACGCGAGGAAACATTCAGTACTTC. Its translation: CASGLTRGNIQYF.

The chain joins TRBV6-5 to TRBJ1-1; 10 nucleotides align to TRBD1. Trimming cost V 6 bases and J 9 bases; bases outside gene matches: 10. Germline V gene sequence: CDR1 MNHEY, CDR2 SVGAGI. The CDR3 is made up of 14 amino acids. CDR3 sequence reads: CASSHDRGQLKAFF. The CDR3 bases are TGTGCCAGCAGCCATGACAGGGGGCAGTTGAAAGCTTTCTTT.

V gene TRBV5-1 combines with J gene TRBJ1-2, with a weak D call TRBD1 (6 bases). Trimming left V 0 bases short and J 3 bases short, with 12 bases between. The CDR3 covers 15 residues. Per germline, CDR1 SGHRS and CDR2 YFSETQ. The CDR3 DNA sequence: TGCGCCAGCAGCTTGGAACGGACAGCCTACTATGGCTACACCTTC. This sequence encodes CASSLERTAYYGYTF.

CDR3 coding DNA: TGTGCCAGCTCAATCACGAACACCGGGGAGCTGTTTTTT. Translation gives CASSITNTGELFF. V and J are TRBV18 and TRBJ2-2; D is undetermined. Germline loops: CDR1 KGHSH, CDR2 LQKENI. The CDR3 is made up of 13 amino acids. V lost 5 bases to trimming and J lost 0 bases, with 4 bases between them. The variable domain in full, completed from reference TRBV18 and TRBJ2-2, reads NAGVMQNPRHLVRRRGQEARLRCSPMKGHSHVYWYRQLPEEGLKFMVYLQKENIIDESGMPKERFSAEFPKEGPSILRIQQVVRGDSAAYFCASSITNTGELFFGEGSRLTVL.

The gene calls are TRBV29-1 and TRBJ1-1; TRBD1 agrees at 7 bases. The ends lost 6 bases at V and 1 base at J; junction bases unmatched: 5. In germline, CDR1 is SQVTM, CDR2 ANQGSEA. The CDR3 runs to 13 residues. The CDR3 DNA reads as TGCAGCGTCCTGCGACAGGGGAACACTGAAGCTTTCTTT. It codes for CSVLRQGNTEAFF.

This chain uses TRBV14 with TRBJ2-5; D gene ambiguous. Trimming left V 1 base short and J 9 bases short, with 12 bases between. CDR3 length: 13 amino acids. The germline V gene encodes CDR1 SGHDN and CDR2 FVKESK. CDR3 DNA: TGTGCCAGCAGCCAAGGACTGGCCTTGGCCCAGTACTTC. Translating it yields CASSQGLALAQYF.

This clone was observed a single time. This chain uses TRBV4-3 with TRBJ2-2, with no clear D. Germline CDR1 and CDR2: LGHNA and YSLEER. With 4 bases removed from V and 1 base from J, the gap between germline ends came to 10 bases. This CDR3 is built from 15 residues. Here the CDR3 DNA reads TGCGCCAGCAGCCGGAGCACCTTGAACACCGGGGAGCTGTTTTTT. It yields the protein CASSRSTLNTGELFF.

V and J are TRBV6-1 and TRBJ2-7; 9 nucleotides agree with TRBD1. The CDR3 is 14 amino acids. CDR1 and CDR2 from the germline V gene are MNHNS and SASEGT. V trimming: 6 bases; J trimming: 4 bases; junction bases outside the gene matches: 7. DNA for the CDR3: TGTGCCAGCAGCGTACAGGGGGCTGGGTACGAGCAGTACTTC. Translating it yields CASSVQGAGYEQYF.

The chain carries TRBV19 and TRBJ1-2; D ambiguous. V lost 2 bases to trimming and J lost 8 bases, with 15 bases between them. The germline gives CDR1 LNHDA, CDR2 SQIVND (reference sequence). The CDR3 is 14 residues long. The CDR3, as DNA: TGTGCCAGTAGTATAATGGAGGCAAGCAGGGGCTACACCTTC. Translation: CASSIMEASRGYTF.

The rearrangement joins TRBV5-5 to TRBJ2-7; the D is unclear. This CDR3 has 14 residues. Trimming removed 4 bases at V and 0 bases at J, with 11 bases between. The germline V gene encodes CDR1 SGHKS and CDR2 YYEKEE (reference sequence). The CDR3 is CASSPSANSYEQYF. CDR3 sequence (DNA): TGTGCCAGCAGCCCATCAGCCAACTCCTACGAGCAGTACTTC.

The V and J genes are TRBV2 and TRBJ1-1; D gene unclear. This CDR3 spans 12 amino acids. Germline assignment: CDR1 SNHLY and CDR2 FYNNEI. Trimming removed 9 bases from V and 10 bases from J, with 18 bases in between. The CDR3, as DNA: TGTGCCAGTTTTTACAGTGAACCTCGAGCTTTCTTT. Its protein product is CASFYSEPRAFF. Full variable domain (rest looked up from reference TRBV2 and TRBJ1-1): EPEVTQTPSHQVTQMGQEVILRCVPISNHLYFYWYRQILGQKVEFLVSFYNNEISEKSEIFDDQFSVERPDGSNFTLKIRSTKLEDSAMYFCASFYSEPRAFFGQGTRLTVV.